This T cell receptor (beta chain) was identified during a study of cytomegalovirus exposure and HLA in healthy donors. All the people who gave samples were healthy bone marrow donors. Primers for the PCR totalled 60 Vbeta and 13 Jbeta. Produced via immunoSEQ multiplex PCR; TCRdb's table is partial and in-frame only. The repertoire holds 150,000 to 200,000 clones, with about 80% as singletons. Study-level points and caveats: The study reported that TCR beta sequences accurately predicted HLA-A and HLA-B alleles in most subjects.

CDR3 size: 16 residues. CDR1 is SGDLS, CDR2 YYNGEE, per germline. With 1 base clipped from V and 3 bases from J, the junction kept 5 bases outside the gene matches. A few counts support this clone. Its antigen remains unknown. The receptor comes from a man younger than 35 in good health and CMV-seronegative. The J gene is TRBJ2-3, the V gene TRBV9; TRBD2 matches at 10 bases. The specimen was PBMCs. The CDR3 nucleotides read TGTGCCAGCAGCGTATCTCCTAGCGGGGGAACAGATACGCAGTATTTT. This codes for CASSVSPSGGTDTQYF.